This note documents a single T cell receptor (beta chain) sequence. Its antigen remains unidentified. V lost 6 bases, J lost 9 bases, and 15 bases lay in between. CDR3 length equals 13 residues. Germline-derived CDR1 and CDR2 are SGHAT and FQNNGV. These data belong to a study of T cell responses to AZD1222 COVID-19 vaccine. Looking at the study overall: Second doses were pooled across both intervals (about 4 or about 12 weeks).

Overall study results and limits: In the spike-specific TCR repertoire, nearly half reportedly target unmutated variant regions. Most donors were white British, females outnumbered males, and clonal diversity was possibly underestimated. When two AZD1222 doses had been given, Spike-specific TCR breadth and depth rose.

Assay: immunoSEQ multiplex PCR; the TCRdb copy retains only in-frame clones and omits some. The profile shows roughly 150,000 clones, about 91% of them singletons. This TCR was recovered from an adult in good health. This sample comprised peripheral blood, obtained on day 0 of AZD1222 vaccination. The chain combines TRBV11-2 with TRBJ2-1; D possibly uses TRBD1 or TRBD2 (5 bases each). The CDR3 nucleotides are TGTGCCAGCAGGAGGGGAGAATCGGTTGAGCAGTTCTTC. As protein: CASRRGESVEQFF.